This T cell receptor beta chain was identified during a study of blood T cell repertoires in COVID-19. Study context: Italy, Spain and the United States were the sources of the convalescent and acute COVID-19 samples. T cells, B-cell-depleted T cells, or PBMCs provided the cDNA or gDNA that served as material.

Under the authors' procedure: It was from reference gene primer amplification that nucleated cell counts were estimated. Assay used: immunoSEQ multiplex PCR; TCRdb lists only in-frame clones, some missing. V and J calls and clone size are as listed in that table; D and trimming were resolved from the DNA. Among hundreds of thousands of clones listed, roughly 85% were seen once. V was cut by 3 bases and J by 3 bases, with 9 bases left in between. The CDR3 loop spans 13 amino acids. CDR1 and CDR2 from the germline V gene are KGHSH and LQKENI. The receptor's source is a woman younger than 30 with acute or convalescent COVID-19. This chain uses TRBV18 with TRBJ2-7; D perhaps matches TRBD1 (6 bases). Specimen: peripheral blood. The CDR3 is CASSPPDSYEQYF. The CDR3 nucleotides read TGTGCCAGCTCACCTCCGGACAGCTACGAGCAGTACTTC.